This TCR beta chain was observed in a study of naive and memory T cell subsets (TCRdb year 2017). About the study as a whole: An open-source, UMI-based TCR alpha and beta sequencing pipeline was applied to sorted naive and memory peripheral blood T cell subsets. Complete agreement was observed between the functional CMV T cell responses and the IgG serology results. RNA was DNase-treated and reverse transcribed with TCR constant-region primers, mostly using SuperScript III. The paper's findings and limits, for the study overall: TCR abundance followed a power law whose exponent differed between naive and memory subsets but was consistent across the three individuals. Gini index rose and Shannon and inverse Simpson diversity fell from naive through CM, EM and EMRA in both CD4 and CD8 cells. RNA-based TCR counts may be influenced by expression changes linked to T cell activation and differentiation. After error correction, over 95% of naive TCR sequences appeared only once, giving much steeper abundance distributions than memory subsets. The repertoire findings for the naive and memory subsets could not be validated, as no ground truth was available. Single alpha or beta chain sequences, rather than paired alpha/beta receptors, were used to define clonotypes. Naive repertoires, especially CD8, contained a few larger clonotypes, possibly memory cells re-expressing CD45RA.

TCR alpha and beta chain libraries were amplified separately from the second PCR step onward. Donor CMV status was determined by IFNgamma production from CD4+ T cells after overnight stimulation of fresh PBMCs with CMV viral lysate. Using Miltenyi beads, CD4 T cells were first positively selected, and CD8 T cells were then positively selected from the CD4-negative fraction. After staining for CD3, CD4, CD8, CD45RA, CD27 and a live/dead dye, cells were sorted on a BD Aria II into four subsets based on CD45RA and CD27. Blood came from a few healthy volunteers, each fractionated into CD4 and CD8 T cells and then into four differentiation subsets. Roughly 0.13 L of peripheral blood was collected from each donor, and PBMC were isolated by Ficoll-Paque PLUS density-gradient centrifugation. Sorted cells were lysed in RLT buffer, and RNA was extracted with a Qiagen RNeasy kit and stored at -80°C. Measured from the cysteine to the phenylalanine, the CDR3 is 12 residues long. Kept here is only the CDR3 DNA, which spans 36 bases and is read in frame from base 1. The CDR1 and CDR2 encoded by the germline V gene are SQVTM and ANQGSEA. V is trimmed back by 7 bases and J by 6 bases, and the junction contains 6 bases that no gene match accounts for.

Library method: UMI-ligation and nested PCR. The beta constant-region primer was an equimolar mix of two oligonucleotides covering both TRBC1 and TRBC2. The ligated cDNA went through four rounds of PCR with nested alpha and beta constant-region primers together with the SP2 primer. A single-stranded oligonucleotide bearing the SP2 primer plus a 12-nucleotide UMI was ligated onto the 3' end of the cDNA by T4 RNA ligase 1. Incubation of the ligation reaction lasted roughly 20-25 hours at 16 degrees C. To avoid over-amplification, PCR2 was usually performed as a SYBR Green qPCR and halted once a predetermined threshold was reached. Apart from the first purification, every purification step used Agencourt AMPure XP magnetic beads. Library amounts were measured by Qubit and library quality was assessed on a TapeStation, where the main peak was expected at around 650 bp. Pooled libraries were sequenced on an Illumina MiSeq with v2 2x251 paired-end kits, typically giving about 0.85-2.3 million reads per sample. Each sample library was pooled at about 4.4 nM, and about 5-7.5% PhiX was included to improve cluster recognition. In the authors' own workflow: FASTQ reads processed by Demultiplexor were assigned V and J genes by Decombinator through tag matching that tolerated a single base-pair mismatch. By using UMIs, Collapsinator corrected both sequencing errors and the frequency errors caused by PCR heterogeneity. CDR3Translator translated TCRs and extracted CDR3s from the conserved cysteine to the FGXG phenylalanine, flagging non-productive sequences. Repertoires were subsampled to equal numbers of UMI-defined TCRs before Gini, Shannon entropy and inverse Simpson indices were calculated. Clonotype abundance distributions were fitted to a power law by maximum likelihood within the linear range. When run on a single naive CD8 sample, MIGEC and the pipeline yielded similar UMI counts, similar unique TCR numbers and similar clonal distributions. One analysis removed from the naive repertoire any naive TCRs that were also found in any memory subset from the same donor. The repertoires were searched for around 7,000 CMV-associated CDR3 sequences that had been compiled from VDJdb and a published dataset. The public reads were reanalyzed by TCRdb: fastp trimming at Q25, MiXCR alignment, in-frame beta chains only. Every CDR3 protein is listed once, alongside the most common genes and DNA of its rows. Clone size and V and J calls follow TCRdb, not the original study. The sample table contains over 110,000 distinct CDR3 sequences; only one count was recorded for about 20% of them. The biggest ten clones account for 0.6% to 0.8% of the sample.

This clonotype turned up a few times. The target of this receptor is not known. Base-call qualities are not available, and no considerably larger clone is one nucleotide away. The sequencing input was naive CD8+ T cells from blood. The cell subset or site label of this sample denotes: naive T cells, CD45RA high CD27+. The chain is encoded by TRBV29-1 joined to TRBJ2-7; a stretch of 10 junction bases matches TRBD1. The origin of this receptor is a human donor in good health. The CDR3 loop reads CSAAGTGVEQYF. The sequence in DNA is TGCAGCGCCGCCGGGACAGGGGTCGAGCAGTACTTC.